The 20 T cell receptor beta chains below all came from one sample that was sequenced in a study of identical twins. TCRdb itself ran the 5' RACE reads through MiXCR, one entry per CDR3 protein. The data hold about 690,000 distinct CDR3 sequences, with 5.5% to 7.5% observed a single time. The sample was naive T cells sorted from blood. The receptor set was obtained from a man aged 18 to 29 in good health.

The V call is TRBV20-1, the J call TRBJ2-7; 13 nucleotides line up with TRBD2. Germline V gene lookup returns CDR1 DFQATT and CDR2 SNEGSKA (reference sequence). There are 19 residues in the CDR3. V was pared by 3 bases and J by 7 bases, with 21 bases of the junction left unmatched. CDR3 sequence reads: CSARARGLAGKAPLGEQYF. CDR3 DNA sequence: TGCAGTGCTAGGGCGAGGGGACTAGCGGGGAAAGCGCCTTTGGGGGAGCAGTACTTC.

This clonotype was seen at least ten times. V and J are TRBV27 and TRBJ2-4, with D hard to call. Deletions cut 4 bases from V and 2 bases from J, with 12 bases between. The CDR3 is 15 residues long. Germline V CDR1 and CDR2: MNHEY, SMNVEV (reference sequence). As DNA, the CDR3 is TGTGCCAGCAGTTCCTATAGCCAGTCCAAAAACATTCAGTACTTC. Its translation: CASSSYSQSKNIQYF.

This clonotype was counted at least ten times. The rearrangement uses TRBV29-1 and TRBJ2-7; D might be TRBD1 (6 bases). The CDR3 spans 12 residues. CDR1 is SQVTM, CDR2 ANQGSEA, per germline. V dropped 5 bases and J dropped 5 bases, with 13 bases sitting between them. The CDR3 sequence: CSVRQGLHEQYF. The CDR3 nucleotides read TGCAGCGTTCGCCAGGGGCTCCACGAGCAGTACTTC.

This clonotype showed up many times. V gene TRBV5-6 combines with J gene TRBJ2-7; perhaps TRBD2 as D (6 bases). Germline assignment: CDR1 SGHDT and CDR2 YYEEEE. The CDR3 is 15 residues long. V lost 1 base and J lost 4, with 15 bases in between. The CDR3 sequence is CASSLWPGVVYEQYV. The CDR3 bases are TGTGCCAGCAGCTTGTGGCCGGGAGTGGTTTACGAGCAGTACGTC.

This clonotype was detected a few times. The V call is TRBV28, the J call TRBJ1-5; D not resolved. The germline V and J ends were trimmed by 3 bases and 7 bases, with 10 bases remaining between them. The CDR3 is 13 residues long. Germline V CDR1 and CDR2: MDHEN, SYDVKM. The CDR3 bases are TGTGCCAGCAGTTTCATGGATCCGCAGCCCCAGCATTTT. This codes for CASSFMDPQPQHF. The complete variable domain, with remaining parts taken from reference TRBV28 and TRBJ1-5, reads DVKVTQSSRYLVKRTGEKVFLECVQDMDHENMFWYRQDPGLGLRLIYFSYDVKMKEKGDIPEGYSVSREKKERFSLILESASTNQTSMYLCASSFMDPQPQHFGDGTRLSIL.

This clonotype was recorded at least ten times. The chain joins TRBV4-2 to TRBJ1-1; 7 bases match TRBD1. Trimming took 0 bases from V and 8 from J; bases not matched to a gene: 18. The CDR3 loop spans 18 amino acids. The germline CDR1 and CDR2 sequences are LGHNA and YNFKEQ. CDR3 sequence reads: CASSQELGGSRAADEAFF. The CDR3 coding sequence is TGTGCCAGCAGCCAAGAGTTAGGGGGCAGTCGAGCTGCTGACGAAGCTTTCTTT.

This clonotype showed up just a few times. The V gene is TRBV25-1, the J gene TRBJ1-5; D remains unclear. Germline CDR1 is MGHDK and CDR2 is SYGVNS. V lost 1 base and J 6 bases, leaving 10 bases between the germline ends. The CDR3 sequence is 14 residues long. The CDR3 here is CASSESGRGQPQHF. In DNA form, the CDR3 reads TGTGCCAGCAGTGAATCTGGACGCGGTCAGCCCCAGCATTTT.

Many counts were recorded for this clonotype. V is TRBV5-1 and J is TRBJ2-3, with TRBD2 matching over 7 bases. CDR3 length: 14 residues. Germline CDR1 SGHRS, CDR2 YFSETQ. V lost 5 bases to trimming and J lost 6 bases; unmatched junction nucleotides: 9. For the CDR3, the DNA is TGCGCCAGCAGTACCGCCAGCGGGACCGATACGCAGTATTTT. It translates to CASSTASGTDTQYF.

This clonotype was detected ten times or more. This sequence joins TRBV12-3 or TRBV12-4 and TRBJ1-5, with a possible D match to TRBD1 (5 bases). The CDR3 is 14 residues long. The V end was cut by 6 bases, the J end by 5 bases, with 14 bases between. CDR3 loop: CASRTRGKDQPQHF. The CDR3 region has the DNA TGTGCCAGCAGGACCCGGGGGAAGGATCAGCCCCAGCATTTT.

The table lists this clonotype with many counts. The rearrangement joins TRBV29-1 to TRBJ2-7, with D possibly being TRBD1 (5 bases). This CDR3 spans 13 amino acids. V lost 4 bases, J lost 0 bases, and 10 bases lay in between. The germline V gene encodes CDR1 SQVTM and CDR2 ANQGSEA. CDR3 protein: CSVVVQGSYEQYV. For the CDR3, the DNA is TGCAGCGTTGTTGTGCAGGGCTCCTACGAGCAGTACGTC.

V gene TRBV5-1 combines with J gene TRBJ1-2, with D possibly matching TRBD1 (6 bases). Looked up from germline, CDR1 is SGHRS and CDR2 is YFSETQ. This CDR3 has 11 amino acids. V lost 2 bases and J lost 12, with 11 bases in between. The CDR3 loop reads CASSFPGQNTF. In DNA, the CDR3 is TGCGCCAGCAGCTTCCCGGGACAAAACACCTTC.

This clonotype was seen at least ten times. CDR3 protein: CASSVGQGHEQFF. CDR3 coding DNA: TGCGCCAGCAGCGTGGGACAGGGCCATGAGCAGTTCTTC. The V gene is TRBV5-1, the J gene TRBJ2-1; 9 bases map to TRBD1. The CDR3 extends over 13 amino acids. The trim removed 4 bases at V and 8 bases at J, leaving 4 bases unmatched. Germline lookup yields CDR1 SGHRS and CDR2 YFSETQ.

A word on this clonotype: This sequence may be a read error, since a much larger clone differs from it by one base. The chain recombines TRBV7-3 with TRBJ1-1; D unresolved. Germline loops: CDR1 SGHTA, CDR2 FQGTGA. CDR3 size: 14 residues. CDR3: CASSLDPSNIEAFF. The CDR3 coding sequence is TGTGCCAGCAGCTTGGACCCATCGAACATTGAAGCTTTCTTT.

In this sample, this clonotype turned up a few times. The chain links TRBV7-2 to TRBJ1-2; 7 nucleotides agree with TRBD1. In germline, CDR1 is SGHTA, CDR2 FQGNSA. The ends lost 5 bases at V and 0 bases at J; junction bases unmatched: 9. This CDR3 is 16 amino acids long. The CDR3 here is CASSPRDRSPNYGYTF. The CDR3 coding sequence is TGTGCCAGCAGCCCCCGGGACAGATCACCTAACTATGGCTACACCTTC.

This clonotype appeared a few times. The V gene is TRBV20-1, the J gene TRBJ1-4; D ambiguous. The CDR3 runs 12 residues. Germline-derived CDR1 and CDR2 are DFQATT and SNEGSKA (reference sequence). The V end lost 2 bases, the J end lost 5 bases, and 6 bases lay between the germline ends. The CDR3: CSARPLNEKLFF. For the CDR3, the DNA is TGCAGTGCTAGACCCCTCAATGAAAAACTGTTTTTT.

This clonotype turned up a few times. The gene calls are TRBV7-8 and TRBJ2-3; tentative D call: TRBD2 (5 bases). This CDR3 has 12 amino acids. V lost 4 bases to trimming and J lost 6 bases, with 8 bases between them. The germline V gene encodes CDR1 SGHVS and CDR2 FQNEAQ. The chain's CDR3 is CASSSKRDTQYF. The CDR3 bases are TGTGCCAGCAGCTCCAAGCGGGATACGCAGTATTTT.

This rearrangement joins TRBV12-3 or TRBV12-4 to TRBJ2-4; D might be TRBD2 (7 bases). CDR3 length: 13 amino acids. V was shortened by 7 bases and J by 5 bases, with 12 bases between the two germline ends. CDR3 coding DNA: TGTGCCAGCAAGCAGGGGAGGGAAAACATTCAGTACTTC. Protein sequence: CASKQGRENIQYF.

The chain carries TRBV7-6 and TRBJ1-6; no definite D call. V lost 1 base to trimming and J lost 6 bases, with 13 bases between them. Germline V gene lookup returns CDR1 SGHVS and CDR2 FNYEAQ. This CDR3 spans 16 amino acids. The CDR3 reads CASSLGTSGTNSPLHF. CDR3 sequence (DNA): TGTGCCAGCAGCTTAGGAACATCAGGAACTAATTCACCCCTCCACTTT.

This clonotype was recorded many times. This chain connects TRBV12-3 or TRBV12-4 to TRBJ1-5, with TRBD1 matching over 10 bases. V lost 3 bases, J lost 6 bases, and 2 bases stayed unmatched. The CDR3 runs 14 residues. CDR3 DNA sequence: TGTGCCAGCAGTTTCAGGACAGGGGGTCAGCCCCAGCATTTT. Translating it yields CASSFRTGGQPQHF.

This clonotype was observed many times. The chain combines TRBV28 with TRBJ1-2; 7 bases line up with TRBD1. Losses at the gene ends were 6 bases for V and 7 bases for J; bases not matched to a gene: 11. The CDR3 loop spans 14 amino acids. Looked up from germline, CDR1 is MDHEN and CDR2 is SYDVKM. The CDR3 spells CASRLWDSQGGYTF. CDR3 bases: TGTGCCAGCAGACTATGGGACAGCCAAGGTGGCTACACCTTC.